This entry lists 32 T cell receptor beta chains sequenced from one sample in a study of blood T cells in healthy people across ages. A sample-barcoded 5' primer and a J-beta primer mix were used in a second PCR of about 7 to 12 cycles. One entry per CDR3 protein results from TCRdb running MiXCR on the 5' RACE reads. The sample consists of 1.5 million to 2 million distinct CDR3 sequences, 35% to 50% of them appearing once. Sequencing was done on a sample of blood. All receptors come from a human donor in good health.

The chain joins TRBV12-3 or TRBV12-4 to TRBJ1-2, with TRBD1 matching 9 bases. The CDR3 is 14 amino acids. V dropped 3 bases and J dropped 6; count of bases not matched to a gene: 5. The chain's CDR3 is CASSFGDRVDGYTF. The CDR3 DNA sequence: TGTGCCAGCAGTTTTGGGGACAGGGTGGATGGCTACACCTTC.

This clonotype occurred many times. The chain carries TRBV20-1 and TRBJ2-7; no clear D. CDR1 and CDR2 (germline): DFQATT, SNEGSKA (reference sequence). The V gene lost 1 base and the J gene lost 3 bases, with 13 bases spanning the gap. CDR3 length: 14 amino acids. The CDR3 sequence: CSARVPGLNYEQYF. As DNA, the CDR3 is TGCAGTGCTAGAGTTCCGGGCCTCAACTACGAGCAGTACTTC.

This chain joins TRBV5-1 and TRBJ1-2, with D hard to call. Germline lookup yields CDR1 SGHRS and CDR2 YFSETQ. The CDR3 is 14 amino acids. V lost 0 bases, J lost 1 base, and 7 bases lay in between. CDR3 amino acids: CASSLDHSNYGYTF. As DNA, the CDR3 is TGCGCCAGCAGCTTGGATCACAGTAACTATGGCTACACCTTC. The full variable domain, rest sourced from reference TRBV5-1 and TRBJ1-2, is KAGVTQTPRYLIKTRGQQVTLSCSPISGHRSVSWYQQTPGQGLQFLFEYFSETQRNKGNFPGRFSGRQFSNSRSEMNVSTLELGDSALYLCASSLDHSNYGYTFGSGTRLTVV.

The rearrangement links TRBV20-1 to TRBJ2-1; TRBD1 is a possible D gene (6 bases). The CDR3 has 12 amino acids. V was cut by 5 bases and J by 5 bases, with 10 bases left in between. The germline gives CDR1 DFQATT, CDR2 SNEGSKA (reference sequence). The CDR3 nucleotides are TGCAGTGCTTCGAGGGGGAACAATGAGCAGTTCTTC. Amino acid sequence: CSASRGNNEQFF.

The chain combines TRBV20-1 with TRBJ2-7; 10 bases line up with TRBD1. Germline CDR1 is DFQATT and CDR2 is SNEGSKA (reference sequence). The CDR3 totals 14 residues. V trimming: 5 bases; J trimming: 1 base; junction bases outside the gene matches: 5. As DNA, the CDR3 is TGCAGTGCTCCCTGGACAGGGGGATCCTACGAGCAGTACTTC. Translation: CSAPWTGGSYEQYF.

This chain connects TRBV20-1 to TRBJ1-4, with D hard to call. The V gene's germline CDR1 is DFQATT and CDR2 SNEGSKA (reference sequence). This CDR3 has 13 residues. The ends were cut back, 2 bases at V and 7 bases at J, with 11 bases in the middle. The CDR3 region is CSARMALGEKLFF. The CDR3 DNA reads TGCAGTGCTAGAATGGCCTTAGGTGAAAAACTGTTTTTT.

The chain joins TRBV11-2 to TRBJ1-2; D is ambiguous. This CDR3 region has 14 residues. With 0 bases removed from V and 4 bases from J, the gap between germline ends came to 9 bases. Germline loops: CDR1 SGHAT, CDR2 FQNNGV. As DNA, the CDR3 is TGTGCCAGCAGCTTAGATCTGGTTGGCTATGGCTACACCTTC. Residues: CASSLDLVGYGYTF.

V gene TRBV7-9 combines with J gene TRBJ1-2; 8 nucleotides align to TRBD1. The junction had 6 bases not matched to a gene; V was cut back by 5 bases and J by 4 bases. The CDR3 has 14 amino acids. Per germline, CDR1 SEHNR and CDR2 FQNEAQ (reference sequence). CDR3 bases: TGTGCCAGCAGCGCGACAGGGGAGAGCTATGGCTACACCTTC. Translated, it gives CASSATGESYGYTF. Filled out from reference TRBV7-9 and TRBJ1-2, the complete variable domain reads DTGVSQNPRHKITKRGQNVTFRCDPISEHNRLYWYRQTLGQGPEFLTYFQNEAQLEKSRLLSDRFSAERPKGSFSTLEIQRTEQGDSAMYLCASSATGESYGYTFGSGTRLTVV.

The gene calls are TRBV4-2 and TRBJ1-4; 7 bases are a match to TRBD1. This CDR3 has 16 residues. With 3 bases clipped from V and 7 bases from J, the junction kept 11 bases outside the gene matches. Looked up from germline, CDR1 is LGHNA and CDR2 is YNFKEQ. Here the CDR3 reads CASSHNSRGIGEKLFF. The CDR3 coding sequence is TGTGCCAGCAGCCACAACTCCAGGGGGATAGGTGAAAAACTGTTTTTT.

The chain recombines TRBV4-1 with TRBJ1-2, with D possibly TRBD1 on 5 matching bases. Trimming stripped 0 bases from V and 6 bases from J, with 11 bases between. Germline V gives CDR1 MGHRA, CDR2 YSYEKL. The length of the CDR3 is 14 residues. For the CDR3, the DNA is TGCGCCAGCAGCCAAGACTTCGGGACGGATGGCTACACCTTC. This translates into CASSQDFGTDGYTF.

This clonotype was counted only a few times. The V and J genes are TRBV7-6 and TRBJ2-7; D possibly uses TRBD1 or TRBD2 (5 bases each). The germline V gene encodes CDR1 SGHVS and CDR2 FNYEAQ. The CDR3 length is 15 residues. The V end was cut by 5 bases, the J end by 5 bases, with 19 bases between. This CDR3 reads CASSRSGTDLDEQYF. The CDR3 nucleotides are TGTGCCAGCAGCCGCTCCGGGACCGACCTTGACGAGCAGTACTTC.

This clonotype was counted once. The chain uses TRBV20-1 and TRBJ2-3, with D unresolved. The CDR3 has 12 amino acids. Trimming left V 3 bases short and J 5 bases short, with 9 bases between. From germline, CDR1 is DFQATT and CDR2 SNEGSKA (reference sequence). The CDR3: CSARGVLDTQYF. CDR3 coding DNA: TGCAGTGCTAGGGGTGTGTTAGATACGCAGTATTTT.

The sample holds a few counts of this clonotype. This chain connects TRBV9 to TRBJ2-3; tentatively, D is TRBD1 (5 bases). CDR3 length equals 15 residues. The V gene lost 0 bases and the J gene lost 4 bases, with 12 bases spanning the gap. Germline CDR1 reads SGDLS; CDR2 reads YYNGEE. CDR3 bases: TGTGCCAGCAGCGTAGATGAAAGGGGTGCAGATACGCAGTATTTT. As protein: CASSVDERGADTQYF.

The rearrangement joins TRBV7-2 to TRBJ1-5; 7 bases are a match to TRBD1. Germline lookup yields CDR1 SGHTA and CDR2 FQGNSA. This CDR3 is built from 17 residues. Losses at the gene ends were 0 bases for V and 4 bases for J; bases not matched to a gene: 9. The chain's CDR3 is CASSLAFRAGGNQPQHF. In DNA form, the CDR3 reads TGTGCCAGCAGCTTAGCGTTCAGGGCAGGGGGGAATCAGCCCCAGCATTTT.

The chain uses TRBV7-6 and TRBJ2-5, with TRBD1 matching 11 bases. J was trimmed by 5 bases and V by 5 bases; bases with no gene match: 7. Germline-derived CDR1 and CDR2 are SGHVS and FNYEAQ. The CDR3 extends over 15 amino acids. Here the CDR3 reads CASSLGQGVRETQYF. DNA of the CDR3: TGTGCCAGCAGCCTGGGACAGGGGGTTCGTGAGACCCAGTACTTC.

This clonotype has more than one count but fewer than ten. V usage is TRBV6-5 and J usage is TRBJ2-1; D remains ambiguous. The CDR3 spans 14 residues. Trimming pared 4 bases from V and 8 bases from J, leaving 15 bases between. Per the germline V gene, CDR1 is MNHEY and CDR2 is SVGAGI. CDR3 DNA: TGTGCCAGCAGTTCCCCGGCTAGTGGGGATGAGCAGTTCTTC. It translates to CASSSPASGDEQFF.

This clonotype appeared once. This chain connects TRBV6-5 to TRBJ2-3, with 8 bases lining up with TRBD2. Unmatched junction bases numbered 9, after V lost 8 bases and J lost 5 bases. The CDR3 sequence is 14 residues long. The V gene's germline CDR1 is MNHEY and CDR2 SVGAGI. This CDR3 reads CASSSAGVQDTQYF. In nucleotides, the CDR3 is TGTGCCAGCTCTTCAGCGGGAGTGCAAGATACGCAGTATTTT.

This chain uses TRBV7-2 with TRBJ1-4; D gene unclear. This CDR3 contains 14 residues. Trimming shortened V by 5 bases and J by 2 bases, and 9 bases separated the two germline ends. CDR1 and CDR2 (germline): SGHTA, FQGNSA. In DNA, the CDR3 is TGTGCCAGCAGCCCAAGTCTCACTAATGAAAAACTGTTTTTT. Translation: CASSPSLTNEKLFF.

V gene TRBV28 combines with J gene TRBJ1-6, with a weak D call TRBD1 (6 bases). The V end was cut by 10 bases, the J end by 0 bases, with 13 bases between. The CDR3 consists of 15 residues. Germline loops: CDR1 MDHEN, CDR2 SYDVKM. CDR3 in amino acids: CATLQGSSYNSPLHF. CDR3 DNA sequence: TGTGCCACCTTACAGGGCAGCTCCTATAATTCACCCCTCCACTTT. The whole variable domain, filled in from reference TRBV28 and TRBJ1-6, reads DVKVTQSSRYLVKRTGEKVFLECVQDMDHENMFWYRQDPGLGLRLIYFSYDVKMKEKGDIPEGYSVSREKKERFSLILESASTNQTSMYLCATLQGSSYNSPLHFGNGTRLTVT.

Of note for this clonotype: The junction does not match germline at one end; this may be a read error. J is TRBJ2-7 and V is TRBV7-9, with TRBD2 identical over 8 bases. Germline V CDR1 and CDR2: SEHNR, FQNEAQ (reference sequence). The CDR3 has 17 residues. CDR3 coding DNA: TGTGCCAGCAGCTTTGAAATTAGCGGGACTTGCTCCTACGAGCGGTACTTC. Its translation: CASSFEISGTCSYERYF.

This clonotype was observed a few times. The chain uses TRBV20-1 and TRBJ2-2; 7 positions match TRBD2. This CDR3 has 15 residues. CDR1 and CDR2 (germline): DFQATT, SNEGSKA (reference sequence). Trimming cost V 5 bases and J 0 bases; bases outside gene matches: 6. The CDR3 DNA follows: TGCAGTGCTGAAAAGACTAGCTCGAACACCGGGGAGCTGTTTTTT. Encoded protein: CSAEKTSSNTGELFF.

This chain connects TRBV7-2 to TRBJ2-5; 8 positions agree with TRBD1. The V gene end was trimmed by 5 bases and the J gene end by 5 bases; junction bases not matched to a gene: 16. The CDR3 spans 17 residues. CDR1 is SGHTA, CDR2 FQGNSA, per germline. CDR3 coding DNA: TGTGCCAGCAGCGGGGACAGGATAGGCACAAGTAGGGAGACCCAGTACTTC. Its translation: CASSGDRIGTSRETQYF. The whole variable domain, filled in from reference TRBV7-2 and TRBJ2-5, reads GAGVSQSPSNKVTEKGKDVELRCDPISGHTALYWYRQSLGQGLEFLIYFQGNSAPDKSGLPSDRFSAERTGGSVSTLTIQRTQQEDSAVYLCASSGDRIGTSRETQYFGPGTRLLVL.

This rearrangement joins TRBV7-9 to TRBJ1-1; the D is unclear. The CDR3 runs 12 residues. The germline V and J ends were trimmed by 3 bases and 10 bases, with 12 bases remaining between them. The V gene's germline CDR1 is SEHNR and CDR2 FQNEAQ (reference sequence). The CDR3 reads CASSFSWKGAFF. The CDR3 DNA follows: TGTGCCAGCAGCTTTAGCTGGAAAGGAGCTTTCTTT.

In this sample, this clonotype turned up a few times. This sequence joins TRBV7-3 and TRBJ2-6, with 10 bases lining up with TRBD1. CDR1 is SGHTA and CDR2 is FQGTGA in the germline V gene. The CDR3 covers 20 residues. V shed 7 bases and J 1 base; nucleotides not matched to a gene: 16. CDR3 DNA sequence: TGTGCCAGCAACCTCCGGAACCCGACAGGGGGCGGTTCTGGGGCCAACGTCCTGACTTTC. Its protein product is CASNLRNPTGGGSGANVLTF.

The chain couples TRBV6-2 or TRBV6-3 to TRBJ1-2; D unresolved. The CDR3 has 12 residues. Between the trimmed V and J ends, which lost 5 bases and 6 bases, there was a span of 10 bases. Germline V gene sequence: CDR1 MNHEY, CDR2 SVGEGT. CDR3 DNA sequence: TGTGCCAGCAGTCACCGATCACATGGCTACACCTTC. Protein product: CASSHRSHGYTF.

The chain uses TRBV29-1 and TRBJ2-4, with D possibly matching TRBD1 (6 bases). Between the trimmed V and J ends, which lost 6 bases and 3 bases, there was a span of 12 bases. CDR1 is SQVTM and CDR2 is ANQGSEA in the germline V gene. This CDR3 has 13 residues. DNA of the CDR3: TGCAGCGTGGGGACAAGGAACAAAAACATTCAGTACTTC. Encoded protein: CSVGTRNKNIQYF.

In DNA, the CDR3 is TGTGCCATCAGCGGGGACAGGTCGAACACTGAAGCTTTCTTT. It translates to CAISGDRSNTEAFF. The chain carries TRBV10-3 and TRBJ1-1; 8 bases match TRBD1. V gave up 6 bases and J gave up 1 base; unmatched junction bases: 4. The CDR3 runs to 14 residues. Germline V gene sequence: CDR1 ENHRY, CDR2 SYGVKD.

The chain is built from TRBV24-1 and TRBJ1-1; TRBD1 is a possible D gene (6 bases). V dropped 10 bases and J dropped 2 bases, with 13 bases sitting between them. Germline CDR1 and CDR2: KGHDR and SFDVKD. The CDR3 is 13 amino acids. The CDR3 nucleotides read TGTGCCACTGCACTGGGGGGCAACACTGAAGCTTTCTTT. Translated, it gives CATALGGNTEAFF.

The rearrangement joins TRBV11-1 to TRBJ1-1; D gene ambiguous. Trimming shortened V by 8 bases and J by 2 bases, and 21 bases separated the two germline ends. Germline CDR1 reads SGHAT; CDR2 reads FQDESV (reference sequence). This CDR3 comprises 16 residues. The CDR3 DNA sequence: TGTGCCAGCCGAAGCAACCCCGGGAACTCCAACACTGAAGCTTTCTTT. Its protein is CASRSNPGNSNTEAFF.

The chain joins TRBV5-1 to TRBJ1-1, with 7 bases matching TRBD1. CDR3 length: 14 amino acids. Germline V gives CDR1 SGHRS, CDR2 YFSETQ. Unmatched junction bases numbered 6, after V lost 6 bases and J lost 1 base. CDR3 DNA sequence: TGCGCCAGCAAATCATCAGGGGGGAACACTGAAGCTTTCTTT. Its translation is CASKSSGGNTEAFF.

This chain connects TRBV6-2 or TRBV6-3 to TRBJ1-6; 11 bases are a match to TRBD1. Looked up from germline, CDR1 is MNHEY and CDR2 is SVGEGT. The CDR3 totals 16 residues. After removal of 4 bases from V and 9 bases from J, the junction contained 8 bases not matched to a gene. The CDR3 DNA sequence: TGTGCCAGCAGTTCCACGGACAGGGGGCGAGGTTCACCCCTCCACTTT. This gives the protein CASSSTDRGRGSPLHF.

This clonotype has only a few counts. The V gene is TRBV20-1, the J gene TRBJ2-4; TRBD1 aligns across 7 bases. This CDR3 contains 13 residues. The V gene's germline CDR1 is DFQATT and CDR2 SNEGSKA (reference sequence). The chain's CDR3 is CSAEQGLKNIQYF. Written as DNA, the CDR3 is TGCAGCGCGGAACAGGGGCTAAAAAACATTCAGTACTTC.